This TCR beta chain stems from a study of blood T cell repertoires in COVID-19. Sequencing used immunoSEQ multiplex PCR; TCRdb keeps in-frame clones, though not all of them. The sample shows about 370,000 clones, 80% to 90% of them seen only once. The sequencing sample was made of PBMCs or T cells enriched from blood (not recorded which). The source of this sequence is a young man who had recovered from COVID-19.

The CDR3 bases are TGCAGCGTTGAAGGCGGGGGGAACCAGCCCCAGCATTTT. Its translation is CSVEGGGNQPQHF. The chain has TRBV29-1 and TRBJ1-5, with D maybe TRBD1 (5 bases). Looked up from germline, CDR1 is SQVTM and CDR2 is ANQGSEA. The CDR3 is made up of 13 amino acids. Trimming took 1 base from V and 7 from J, leaving 11 bases between them.